This is a list of T cell receptor beta chains from one sample in a study of vaccination and CD4 T cells after COVID-19. Each CDR3 protein is one row after TCRdb ran MiXCR on the PCR reads. The profile covers roughly 4,900 distinct CDR3 sequences, with roughly 60% appearing a single time and roughly two fifths taken by the ten largest. Their target antigens are unknown. The sequencing input was CD4+ T cells from blood, cultured in vitro. Receptors were obtained from a human donor in good health. Each CDR3 is given with its conserved first and last residue. A D gene is named only where the DNA matches it firmly. Only some rows state a clone size, as once, few, many or a class for expanded clones.

D,V,size,J,CDR3,DNA
NA,TRBV7-9,NA,TRBJ1-2,CASTLSLGRSGYTF,TGTGCCAGCACGTTGTCGTTAGGGAGGAGCGGCTACACCTTC
NA,TRBV20-1,NA,TRBJ2-1,CSAEIAVTYNEQFF,TGCAGTGCCGAGATAGCGGTTACCTACAATGAGCAGTTCTTC
TRBD1,TRBV27,large,TRBJ1-1,CASSFTGAEAFF,TGTGCCAGCAGTTTCACAGGGGCTGAAGCTTTCTTT
NA,TRBV7-2,few,TRBJ1-5,CASSFRNNQPQHF,TGTGCCAGCAGCTTTAGGAACAATCAGCCCCAGCATTTT
TRBD1,TRBV10-3,few,TRBJ2-7,CAISVQGQGSTYEQYF,TGTGCCATCAGCGTCCAGGGACAGGGGAGTACGTACGAGCAGTACTTC
NA,TRBV7-7,NA,TRBJ1-2,CASSSDSSYGYTF,TGTGCCAGCAGCTCAGACAGCTCCTATGGCTACACCTTC
NA,TRBV7-2,few,TRBJ2-2,CASSLAITGELFF,TGTGCCAGCAGCTTAGCGATCACCGGGGAGCTGTTTTTT
NA,TRBV2,NA,TRBJ1-6,CASSRETNSPLHF,TGTGCCAGCAGTCGGGAGACCAATTCACCCCTCCACTTT
NA,TRBV6-1,NA,TRBJ1-1,CASKSMNTEAFF,TGTGCCAGCAAATCGATGAACACTGAAGCTTTCTTT
NA,TRBV7-9,NA,TRBJ1-1,CASRPTKRRRGNTEVFF,TGTGCCAGCAGACCGACGAAACGCAGGCGCGGGAACACTGAAGTTTTCTTT
TRBD1,TRBV6-1,NA,TRBJ1-1,CASSPSLTGVDTEAFF,TGTGCCAGCAGTCCCTCCCTTACAGGGGTCGACACTGAAGCTTTCTTT
NA,TRBV7-9,NA,TRBJ1-3,CASSFTDNRNTIYF,TGTGCCAGCAGCTTCACAGATAATCGAAACACCATATATTTT
NA,TRBV11-3,NA,TRBJ1-1,CASSLGVNTEAFF,TGTGCCAGCAGCTTAGGAGTGAACACTGAAGCTTTCTTT
NA,TRBV28,NA,TRBJ1-6,CASSFRGSPLHF,TGTGCCAGCAGTTTTCGGGGCTCACCCCTCCACTTT
NA,TRBV18,NA,TRBJ1-5,CASSPPGSPPNQPQHF,TGTGCCAGCTCACCCCCAGGGTCTCCCCCCAATCAGCCCCAGCATTTT
NA,TRBV6-1,few,TRBJ1-5,CASRENQGSNQPQHF,TGTGCCAGCAGAGAGAACCAGGGTAGCAATCAGCCCCAGCATTTT
NA,TRBV10-3,once,TRBJ1-5,CAISEARDTRPYSNQPQHF,TGTGCCATCAGTGAGGCCCGGGACACCCGGCCTTATAGCAATCAGCCCCAGCATTTT
TRBD1,TRBV6-4,NA,TRBJ1-1,CASRVLPGQGFEAFF,TGTGCCAGCAGGGTCCTTCCGGGACAGGGCTTTGAAGCTTTCTTT
TRBD1,TRBV30,NA,TRBJ1-2,CAWSLDWDSENYGYTF,TGTGCCTGGAGCCTCGATTGGGACAGCGAGAACTATGGCTACACCTTC
NA,TRBV7-2,NA,TRBJ1-2,CASSKAQGNGYTF,TGTGCCAGCAGCAAAGCACAGGGAAATGGCTACACCTTC
TRBD1,TRBV7-9,large,TRBJ1-6,CASSPDRGLNSPLHF,TGTGCCAGCAGTCCAGACAGGGGGCTAAATTCACCCCTCCACTTT
NA,TRBV12-3/TRBV12-4,NA,TRBJ1-5,CASSSRGIGAQPQHF,TGTGCCAGCAGTTCGAGGGGTATTGGAGCTCAGCCCCAGCATTTT
TRBD1,TRBV7-9,NA,TRBJ1-6,CASSPPGTGDSPLHF,TGTGCCAGCAGCCCCCCCGGGACAGGGGACTCACCCCTCCACTTT
NA,TRBV10-1,NA,TRBJ2-1,CASSETGVGEQFF,TGCGCCAGCAGTGAGACCGGGGTAGGCGAGCAGTTCTTC
NA,TRBV6-1,NA,TRBJ1-5,CASTAPTLNQPQHF,TGTGCCAGTACAGCTCCTACGTTAAATCAGCCCCAGCATTTT
TRBD2,TRBV19,few,TRBJ2-3,CASSMTSGPDTQYF,TGTGCCAGTAGTATGACTAGCGGACCGGATACGCAGTATTTT
NA,TRBV7-2,few,TRBJ1-1,CASSLRTANTEAFF,TGTGCCAGCAGCTTACGGACAGCTAACACTGAAGCTTTCTTT
TRBD1,TRBV20-1,medium-sized,TRBJ1-5,CSATQGAAQPQHF,TGCAGTGCAACGCAGGGGGCGGCTCAGCCCCAGCATTTT
TRBD2,TRBV11-2,NA,TRBJ2-1,CASSGAGGRAREQFF,TGTGCCAGCAGCGGAGCGGGGGGGCGCGCCCGGGAGCAGTTCTTC
TRBD1,TRBV30,NA,TRBJ2-5,CAWRDQQGKLETQYF,TGTGCCTGGAGAGATCAACAGGGGAAGTTAGAGACCCAGTACTTC
NA,TRBV7-2,medium-sized,TRBJ2-7,CASSPAGRGYYEQYF,TGTGCCAGCAGTCCGGCCGGCAGAGGATACTACGAGCAGTACTTC
NA,TRBV28,NA,TRBJ1-6,CASRPQGEATPLHF,TGTGCCAGCAGACCACAGGGAGAGGCGACACCCCTCCACTTT
NA,TRBV20-1,large,TRBJ2-1,CSAFHPDGQVGNEQFF,TGCAGTGCTTTTCACCCCGACGGGCAGGTAGGCAATGAGCAGTTCTTC
NA,TRBV7-9,NA,TRBJ2-7,CASSLDWRSNYEQYF,TGCGCCAGCAGCTTAGATTGGAGATCGAACTACGAGCAGTACTTC
TRBD1,TRBV7-8,NA,TRBJ1-6,CASSVAGTVYHNSPLHF,TGTGCCAGCAGCGTTGCCGGGACAGTGTACCATAATTCACCCCTCCACTTT
NA,TRBV19,NA,TRBJ1-6,CASNTLTGYSPLHF,TGTGCCAGTAACACTCTGACGGGGTATTCACCCCTCCACTTT
NA,TRBV20-1,NA,TRBJ1-6,CSARVGGSSYNSPLHF,TGCAGTGCTAGAGTGGGGGGGAGCTCCTATAATTCACCCCTCCACTTT
NA,TRBV10-3,few,TRBJ1-1,CAISEGWGQNTEAFF,TGTGCCATCAGTGAAGGGTGGGGACAGAACACTGAAGCTTTCTTT
TRBD2,TRBV20-1,NA,TRBJ2-1,CSARLAGGYNEQFF,TGCAGTGCGAGACTAGCGGGGGGCTACAATGAGCAGTTCTTC
TRBD1,TRBV19,once,TRBJ1-6,CASTSYPTGAPGKPLHF,TGTGCCAGTACCTCATACCCCACAGGGGCTCCAGGGAAACCCCTCCACTTT
NA,TRBV20-1,NA,TRBJ1-5,CSARGDLYSNQPQHF,TGCAGTGCTAGAGGAGATTTATATAGCAATCAGCCCCAGCATTTT
NA,TRBV28,once,TRBJ2-2,CASNTPGHANTGELFF,TGTGCCAGCAATACCCCGGGACACGCGAACACCGGGGAGCTGTTTTTT